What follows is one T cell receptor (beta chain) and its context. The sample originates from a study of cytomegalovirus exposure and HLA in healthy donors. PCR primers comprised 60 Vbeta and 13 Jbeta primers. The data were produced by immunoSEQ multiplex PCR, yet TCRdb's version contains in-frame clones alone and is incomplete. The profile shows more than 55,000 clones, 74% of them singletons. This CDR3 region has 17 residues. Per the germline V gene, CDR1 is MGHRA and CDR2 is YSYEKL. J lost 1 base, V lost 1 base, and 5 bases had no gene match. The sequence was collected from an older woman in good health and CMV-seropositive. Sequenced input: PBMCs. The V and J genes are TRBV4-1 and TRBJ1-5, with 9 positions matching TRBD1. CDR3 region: CASSQVTGGFSNQPQHF. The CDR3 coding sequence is TGCGCCAGCAGCCAAGTCACAGGGGGCTTCAGCAATCAGCCCCAGCATTTT.